This T cell receptor beta chain was identified during a study of OX40 agonist ivuxolimab in advanced cancers. The wider study: Age averaged about 60 years (range roughly 20 to 90), and just over 80% were male.

Clones were sequenced by immunoSEQ multiplex PCR, and TCRdb holds only the in-frame ones, with some missing. Of approximately 30,000 clones listed, roughly 90% are singletons. The length of the CDR3 is 15 residues. CDR1 and CDR2 (germline): SQVTM, ANQGSEA. The germline V and J ends were trimmed by 0 bases and 0 bases, with 12 bases remaining between them. The source was CD4+ or CD8+ T cells sorted from blood, collected in a trial of the OX40 agonist ivuxolimab. The J gene is TRBJ2-7, the V gene TRBV29-1; D is uncertain. This receptor was identified in an adult with an advanced solid tumor such as melanoma, head and neck, liver or kidney cancer. CDR3 region: CSVEDPKVASYEQYF. DNA of the CDR3: TGCAGCGTTGAAGATCCGAAGGTAGCCTCCTACGAGCAGTACTTC.